A selection of T cell receptor beta chains follows, all from one sample in a study of blood T cell repertoires in COVID-19. Only in-frame clones appear in the TCRdb table, and some are missing; sequencing was by immunoSEQ multiplex PCR. This table holds about 480,000 clones, roughly 85% found once. Sequenced: PBMCs or T cells enriched from blood (not recorded which). The source is a woman younger than 30 with acute COVID-19. The conserved cysteine and the conserved F or W are not part of the CDR3 here.

v_call,cdr3_length,j_call,cdr3_aa
TRBV29-1,12,TRBJ2-7,SYTSWGRDNEQY
TRBV19,12,TRBJ1-1,ASSITGGETEAF
TRBV5-6,12,TRBJ2-1,ASGTSGGDDEQF
TRBV9,14,TRBJ1-6,ASSVALHGPNSPLH
TRBV29-1,12,TRBJ1-2,SVAPGGPDYGYT
TRBV7-8,11,TRBJ1-5,ASSWGVNQPQH
TRBV2,12,TRBJ1-5,ASSPTGSGQPQH
TRBV19,11,TRBJ1-5,ASNTGFGQPQH
TRBV3-1/TRBV3-2,12,TRBJ1-2,ASSQDRGFPGYT
TRBV27,13,TRBJ1-5,ASIRRSPRGQPQH
TRBV21-1,18,TRBJ2-1,ASSKAQRTSGRVSYNEQF
TRBV27,12,TRBJ1-1,ASSTNRGNTEAF
TRBV5-4,13,TRBJ2-7,ASSPEGQTPYEQY
TRBV6-2/TRBV6-3,11,TRBJ2-2,ASSYVRTGELF
TRBV23-1,8,TRBJ2-1,ASERTEEF
TRBV19,11,TRBJ2-3,ASSTGDTDTQY
TRBV5-1,11,TRBJ2-1,ASSLWGQNEQF
TRBV10-2,14,TRBJ2-7,ASSGPRVAGSYEQY
TRBV29-1,12,TRBJ2-5,SVEGPSGQETQY
TRBV27,15,TRBJ1-6,ASSLHGQGARGSPLH
TRBV30,11,TRBJ2-1,AWKGQGSNEQF
TRBV27,13,TRBJ1-2,ASSLGTGVNYGYT
TRBV27,13,TRBJ2-1,ASSSSSGGVYEQF
TRBV6-5,12,TRBJ1-1,ASSYLGQGTEAF
TRBV5-1,13,TRBJ1-1,ASSKRASGNTEAF
TRBV27,15,TRBJ2-3,ASSFDFGGWGTDTQY
TRBV10-2,14,TRBJ2-1,ATERPLADSYNEQF
TRBV11-2,10,TRBJ2-5,ASSASIETQY
TRBV5-4,11,TRBJ2-1,ASSGRSHNEQF
TRBV2,13,TRBJ2-7,ASSEGETGTYEQY
TRBV28,13,TRBJ1-1,ASNKAGQANTEAF
TRBV4-1,13,TRBJ2-2,ASSQRGQNTGELF
TRBV4-1,13,TRBJ2-3,ASSQLGLVSDTQY
TRBV19,11,TRBJ1-4,ASSVIQGGKLF
TRBV6-5,9,TRBJ2-7,ASSYRYEQY
TRBV5-4,12,TRBJ1-5,ASSYRGSSQPQH
TRBV3-1/TRBV3-2,11,TRBJ2-7,ASSQDWGGEQY
TRBV18,11,TRBJ1-1,ASSPPGGNKAF
TRBV5-6,14,TRBJ1-3,ASSLGPDRAGNTIY
TRBV6-2/TRBV6-3,13,TRBJ2-7,ASSYGGRIPYEQY
TRBV5-1,12,TRBJ2-3,ASSWGGDRDTQY
TRBV4-1,12,TRBJ2-2,ASSQSSNTGELF
TRBV12-5,12,TRBJ2-2,ASGFAHDTGELF
TRBV7-2,15,TRBJ2-7,ASSLDRREGQGYEQY
TRBV7-9,12,TRBJ2-3,ASSSLAGQDTQY
TRBV29-1,10,TRBJ2-5,SGDRAGETQY
TRBV7-2,12,TRBJ1-4,ASSSRTGNEKLF
TRBV11-2,12,TRBJ2-7,ASSQDRFSYEQY
TRBV4-2,9,TRBJ2-7,ASSQATEQY
TRBV5-1,12,TRBJ1-5,ASSPDSRKQPQH
TRBV28,12,TRBJ2-7,ASSPRGRPYEQY
TRBV7-9,12,TRBJ2-1,ASSPRLAGDEQF
TRBV5-4,14,TRBJ2-7,ASSPTDREIPYEQY
TRBV4-3,15,TRBJ2-2,ASSQVKRSGGTGELF
TRBV7-9,12,TRBJ2-7,ASSLGGLSYEQY
TRBV4-1,16,TRBJ1-4,ASSQGGQTGGTNEKLF
TRBV7-9,13,TRBJ2-7,ASSLDSGRAYEQY
TRBV27,11,TRBJ2-7,ASSPGSSYEQY